This T cell receptor (beta chain) was sequenced during a study of cytomegalovirus exposure and HLA in healthy donors. Vbeta (60) and Jbeta (13) primers were used in the PCR. Clones were sequenced by immunoSEQ multiplex PCR, and TCRdb holds only the in-frame ones, with some missing. Among around 220,000 clones listed, 65% to 75% were seen once. The sequencing input was PBMCs. The TCR originated in a woman aged 30 to 39 in good health and CMV-seronegative.

The CDR3 region is CATSRDSGGLGGYTF. CDR3 nucleotides: TGTGCCACCAGCAGAGATTCCGGGGGGCTGGGAGGCTACACCTTC. This chain joins TRBV15 and TRBJ1-2; maybe TRBD1 (6 bases). Germline V gene data show CDR1 as LNHNV and CDR2 as YYDKDF (reference sequence). This CDR3 is 15 amino acids long. The germline V and J ends were trimmed by 0 bases and 8 bases, with 16 bases remaining between them.